These 9 T cell receptor beta chains originate from one sample sequenced in a study of shared clonotypes between healthy human individuals. Profiled with immunoSEQ multiplex PCR; TCRdb holds only in-frame clones, not every one. The sample lists 2,500,000 or so clones, less than 95% seen once, with approximately 0.41% in the top ten. The specimen was naive CD4+ T cells from PBMCs. Subset defined: CD45RA+ positively selected. Source of these receptors: a man between 18 and 29 years old in good health. Some clones in this sample may be carry-over from other donors' samples.

This chain joins TRBV4-1 and TRBJ1-6, with no clear D. V was cut by 3 bases and J by 7 bases, with 13 bases left in between. Per the germline V gene, CDR1 is MGHRA and CDR2 is YSYEKL. The CDR3 sequence is 15 residues long. CDR3: CASSHTMTGNSPLHF. The CDR3 nucleotides are TGCGCCAGCAGCCACACTATGACCGGCAATTCACCCCTCCACTTT.

The CDR3: CASSITGGGEQYF. CDR3 sequence (DNA): TGTGCCAGCAGCATAACCGGGGGGGGCGAGCAGTACTTC. V and J are TRBV5-4 and TRBJ2-7, with TRBD2 matching 8 bases. The V segment lost 4 bases and the J segment 6 bases; nucleotides outside the gene matches: 6. The germline V gene encodes CDR1 SGHNT and CDR2 YYREEE (reference sequence). This CDR3 region has 13 residues.

CDR3 coding DNA: TGTGCCAGCTCACTAGAAACGAGCGGGCGGAGAGTCAATGAGCAGTTCTTC. Protein product: CASSLETSGRRVNEQFF. This chain joins TRBV18 and TRBJ2-1; D perhaps matches TRBD2 (6 bases). V lost 4 bases to trimming and J lost 6 bases, with 22 bases between them. Germline CDR1 KGHSH, CDR2 LQKENI. This CDR3 region has 17 residues.

The genes are TRBV18 and TRBJ2-6; 9 nucleotides match TRBD2. V lost 3 bases to trimming and J lost 0 bases; unmatched junction nucleotides: 9. This CDR3 region has 19 residues. CDR1 KGHSH and CDR2 LQKENI come from the germline V gene. CDR3 DNA sequence: TGTGCCAGCTCACCCCGCCCTAGCGGGGTCCTCTCTGGGGCCAACGTCCTGACTTTC. Translating gives CASSPRPSGVLSGANVLTF. The complete variable domain, with remaining parts taken from reference TRBV18 and TRBJ2-6, reads NAGVMQNPRHLVRRRGQEARLRCSPMKGHSHVYWYRQLPEEGLKFMVYLQKENIIDESGMPKERFSAEFPKEGPSILRIQQVVRGDSAAYFCASSPRPSGVLSGANVLTFGAGSRLTVL.

This chain joins TRBV2 and TRBJ1-5; unclear D gene. In germline, CDR1 is SNHLY, CDR2 FYNNEI. V lost 6 bases and J lost 3, with 12 bases in between. This CDR3 is built from 14 residues. CDR3 DNA: TGTGCCAGCAGGGTTTCGCCGGACAATCAGCCCCAGCATTTT. Translation gives CASRVSPDNQPQHF.

DNA of the CDR3: TGTGCCAGCAGCAAGGACAGGGTAGCCTACAATGAGCAGTTCTTC. Its protein product is CASSKDRVAYNEQFF. The chain combines TRBV2 with TRBJ2-1; 8 bases agree with TRBD1. Germline lookup yields CDR1 SNHLY and CDR2 FYNNEI. V lost 6 bases and J lost 2; bases outside the gene matches: 6. CDR3 size: 15 residues. Variable domain in full (rest from reference TRBV2 and TRBJ2-1): EPEVTQTPSHQVTQMGQEVILRCVPISNHLYFYWYRQILGQKVEFLVSFYNNEISEKSEIFDDQFSVERPDGSNFTLKIRSTKLEDSAMYFCASSKDRVAYNEQFFGPGTRLTVL.

This chain joins TRBV29-1 and TRBJ2-7; 8 bases align to TRBD2. Unmatched junction bases numbered 14, after V lost 7 bases and J lost 6 bases. This CDR3 spans 14 amino acids. The germline gives CDR1 SQVTM, CDR2 ANQGSEA. CDR3 region: CSARLAIRTGEQYF. The CDR3 bases are TGCAGCGCCAGACTAGCGATCAGGACCGGCGAGCAGTACTTC.

This chain joins TRBV6-1 and TRBJ2-7; D tentatively reads TRBD1 or TRBD2 (6 bases each). Germline V gene lookup returns CDR1 MNHNS and CDR2 SASEGT. The CDR3 has 13 residues. The V gene lost 6 bases and the J gene lost 7 bases, with 16 bases spanning the gap. CDR3 coding DNA: TGTGCCAGCAGGAAGGGGGGCGGGGTAGAGCAGTACTTC. It codes for CASRKGGGVEQYF.

The rearrangement uses TRBV6-1 and TRBJ1-5; D is unclear. V dropped 2 bases and J dropped 6 bases, with 8 bases sitting between them. The CDR3 runs 13 residues. Germline CDR1 MNHNS, CDR2 SASEGT. CDR3 sequence (DNA): TGTGCCAGCAGTGAATTTAGTGGTCAGCCCCAGCATTTT. Translating it yields CASSEFSGQPQHF.